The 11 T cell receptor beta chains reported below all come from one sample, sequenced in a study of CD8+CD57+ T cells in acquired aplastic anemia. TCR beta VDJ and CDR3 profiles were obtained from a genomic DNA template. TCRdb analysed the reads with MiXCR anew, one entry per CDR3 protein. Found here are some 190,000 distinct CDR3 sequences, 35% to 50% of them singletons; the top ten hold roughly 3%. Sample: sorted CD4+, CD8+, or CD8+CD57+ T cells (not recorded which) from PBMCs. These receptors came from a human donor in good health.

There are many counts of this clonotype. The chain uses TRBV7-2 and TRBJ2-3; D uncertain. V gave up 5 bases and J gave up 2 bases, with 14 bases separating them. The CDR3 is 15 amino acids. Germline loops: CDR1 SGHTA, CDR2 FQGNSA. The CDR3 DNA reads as TGTGCCAGCAGCCCCCACTTGCAATACACAGATACGCAGTATTTT. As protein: CASSPHLQYTDTQYF.

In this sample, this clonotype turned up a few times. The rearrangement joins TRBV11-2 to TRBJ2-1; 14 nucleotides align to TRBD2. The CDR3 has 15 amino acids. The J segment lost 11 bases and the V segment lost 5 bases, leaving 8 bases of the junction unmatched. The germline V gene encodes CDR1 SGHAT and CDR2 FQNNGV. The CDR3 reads CASSSGTSGGFKQFF. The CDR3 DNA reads TGTGCCAGCAGCAGCGGGACTAGCGGGGGCTTTAAGCAGTTCTTC. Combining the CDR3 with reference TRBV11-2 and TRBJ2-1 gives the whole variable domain EAGVAQSPRYKIIEKRQSVAFWCNPISGHATLYWYQQILGQGPKLLIQFQNNGVVDDSQLPKDRFSAERLKGVDSTLKIQPAKLEDSAVYLCASSSGTSGGFKQFFGPGTRLTVL.

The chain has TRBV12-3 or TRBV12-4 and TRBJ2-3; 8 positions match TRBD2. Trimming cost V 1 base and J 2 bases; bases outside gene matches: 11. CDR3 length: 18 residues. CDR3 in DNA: TGTGCCAGCAGTTTAGTGACCGGGGGGGGGCTAACCACAGATACGCAGTATTTT. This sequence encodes CASSLVTGGGLTTDTQYF.

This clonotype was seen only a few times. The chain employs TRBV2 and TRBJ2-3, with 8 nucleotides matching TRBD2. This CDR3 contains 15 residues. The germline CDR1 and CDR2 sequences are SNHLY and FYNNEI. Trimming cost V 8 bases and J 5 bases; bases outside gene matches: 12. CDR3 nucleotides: TGTGCCAGCCAAATTCGAGCGGGGGCGGGAGATACGCAGTATTTT. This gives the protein CASQIRAGAGDTQYF.

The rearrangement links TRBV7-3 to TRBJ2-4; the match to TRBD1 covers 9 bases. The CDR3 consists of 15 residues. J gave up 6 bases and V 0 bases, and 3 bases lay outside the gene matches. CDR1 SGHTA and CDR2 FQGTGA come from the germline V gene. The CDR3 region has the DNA TGTGCCAGCAGCTTAACGGGACAGGGACCAAACATTCAGTACTTC. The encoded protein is CASSLTGQGPNIQYF.

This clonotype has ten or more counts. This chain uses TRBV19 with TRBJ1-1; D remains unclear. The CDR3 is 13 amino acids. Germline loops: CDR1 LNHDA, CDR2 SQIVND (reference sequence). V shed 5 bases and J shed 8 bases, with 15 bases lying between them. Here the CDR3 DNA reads TGTGCCAGTAGTGTCGGGAACCGAAGGGAAGCTTTCTTT. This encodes CASSVGNRREAFF.

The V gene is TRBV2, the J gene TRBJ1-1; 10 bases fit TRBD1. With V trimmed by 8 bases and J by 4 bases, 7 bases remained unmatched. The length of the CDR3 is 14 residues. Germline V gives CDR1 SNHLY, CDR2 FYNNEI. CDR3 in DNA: TGTGCCAGCGGAAGACAGGGGGCTGGCACTGAAGCTTTCTTT. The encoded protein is CASGRQGAGTEAFF.

The CDR3 loop is CSARLTVREDGYTF. In nucleotides, the CDR3 is TGCAGTGCTAGGCTGACGGTCCGAGAGGATGGCTACACCTTC. The rearrangement uses TRBV20-1 and TRBJ1-2; no clear D gene. V was trimmed by 3 bases and J by 6 bases, leaving 17 bases between them. This CDR3 spans 14 amino acids. Germline values: CDR1 DFQATT, CDR2 SNEGSKA (reference sequence).

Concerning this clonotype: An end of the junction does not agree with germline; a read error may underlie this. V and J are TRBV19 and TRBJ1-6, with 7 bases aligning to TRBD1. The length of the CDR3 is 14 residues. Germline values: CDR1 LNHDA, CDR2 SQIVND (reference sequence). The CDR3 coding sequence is TGCGCCAGTAGTTTCCAGGGGGACCGTTCACCCCTCCACTTT. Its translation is CASSFQGDRSPLHF.

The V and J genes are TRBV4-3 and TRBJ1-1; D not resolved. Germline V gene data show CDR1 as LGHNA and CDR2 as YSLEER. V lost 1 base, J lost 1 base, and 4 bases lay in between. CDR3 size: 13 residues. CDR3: CASSQGANTEAFF. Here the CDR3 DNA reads TGCGCCAGCAGCCAAGGGGCGAACACTGAAGCTTTCTTT.

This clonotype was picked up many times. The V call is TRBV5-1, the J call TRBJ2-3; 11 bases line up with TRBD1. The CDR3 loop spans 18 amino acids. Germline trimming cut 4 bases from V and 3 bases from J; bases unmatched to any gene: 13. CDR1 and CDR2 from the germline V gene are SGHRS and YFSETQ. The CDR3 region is CASSPTRKDRGLTDTQYF. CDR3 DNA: TGCGCCAGCAGCCCCACCCGGAAGGACAGGGGGCTAACAGATACGCAGTATTTT.